This T cell receptor beta chain is drawn from a study of blood T cell repertoires in COVID-19. This CDR3 has 16 residues. The V and J ends lost 2 bases and 4 bases respectively, with 18 bases between them. Germline V gene sequence: CDR1 SGHNT, CDR2 YYREEE (reference sequence). Original methodology: Amplifying reference gene primers gave estimates of nucleated cell counts. The data were produced by immunoSEQ multiplex PCR, yet TCRdb's version contains in-frame clones alone and is incomplete. Clonal size and the V and J genes are those of that table, whereas D and trimming came from the DNA. The sample records 140,000 to 150,000 clones, more than 80% being singletons.

This receptor was taken from a human donor with acute or convalescent COVID-19. The donor label of this sample is uncertain. This sequence joins TRBV5-4 and TRBJ1-2; tentative D call: TRBD1 (6 bases). Sequenced sample: peripheral blood. The DNA for the CDR3 is TGTGCCAGCAGCTTATCAGGGGCTTGGATAGTCTATGGCTACACCTTC. Its translation is CASSLSGAWIVYGYTF.